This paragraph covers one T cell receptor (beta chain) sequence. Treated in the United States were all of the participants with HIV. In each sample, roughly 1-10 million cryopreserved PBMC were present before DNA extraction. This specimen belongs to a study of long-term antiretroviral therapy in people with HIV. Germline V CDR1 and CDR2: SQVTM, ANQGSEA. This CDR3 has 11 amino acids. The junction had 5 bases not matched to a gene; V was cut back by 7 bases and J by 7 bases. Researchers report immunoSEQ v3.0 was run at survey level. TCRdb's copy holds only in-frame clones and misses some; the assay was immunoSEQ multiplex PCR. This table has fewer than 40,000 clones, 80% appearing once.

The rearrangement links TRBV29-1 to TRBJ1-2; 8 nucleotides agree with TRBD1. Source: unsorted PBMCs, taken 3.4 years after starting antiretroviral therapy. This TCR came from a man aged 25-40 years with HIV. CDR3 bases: TGCAGCGACAGGGGGTACGGTGGCTACACCTTC. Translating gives CSDRGYGGYTF.